This T cell receptor beta chain is drawn from a study of long-term antiretroviral therapy in people with HIV. In germline, CDR1 is MNHEY, CDR2 SMNVEV (reference sequence). This CDR3 region has 13 residues. Trimming pared 5 bases from V and 8 bases from J, leaving 12 bases between. With survey level as its setting, the immunoSEQ assay was v3.0. Generated by immunoSEQ multiplex PCR, the TCRdb table keeps only in-frame clones and is missing some. Of about 43,000 clones in the sample, 94% were seen once. The sequenced sample was unsorted PBMCs, obtained 9 to 9.5 years after starting antiretroviral therapy. The V call is TRBV27, the J call TRBJ1-4; no firm D call. The TCR originated in a man aged 25-45 years with HIV. CDR3 DNA: TGTGCCAGCAGTCCCCCCCCTGGGGAAAAACTGTTTTTT. It yields the protein CASSPPPGEKLFF.